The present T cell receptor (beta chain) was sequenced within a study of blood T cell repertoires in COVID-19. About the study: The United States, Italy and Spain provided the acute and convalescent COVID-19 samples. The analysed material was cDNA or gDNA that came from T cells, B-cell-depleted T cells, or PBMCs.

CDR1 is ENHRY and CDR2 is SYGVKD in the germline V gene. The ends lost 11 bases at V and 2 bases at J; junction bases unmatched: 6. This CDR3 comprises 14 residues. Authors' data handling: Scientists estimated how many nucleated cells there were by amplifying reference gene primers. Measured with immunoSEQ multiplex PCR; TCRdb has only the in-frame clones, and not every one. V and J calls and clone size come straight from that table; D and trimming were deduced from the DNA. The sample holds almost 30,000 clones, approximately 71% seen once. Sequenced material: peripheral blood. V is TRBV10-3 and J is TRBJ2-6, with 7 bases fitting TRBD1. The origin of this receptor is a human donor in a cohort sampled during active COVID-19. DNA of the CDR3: TGTGCCCACGCTGGGACAGCTGGGGCCAACGTCCTGACTTTC. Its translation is CAHAGTAGANVLTF.